This entry lists 2 T cell receptor beta chains sequenced from one sample in a study of blood T cell repertoires in COVID-19. Only in-frame clones appear in the TCRdb table, and some are missing; sequencing was by immunoSEQ multiplex PCR. The repertoire includes about 210,000 clones, 75% to 90% of them detected once, and around 4.8% sits in the top ten. Specimen: peripheral blood. The receptors come from a woman aged 40 to 55 with acute or convalescent COVID-19.

This clone was detected only once. The chain couples TRBV9 to TRBJ1-2, with TRBD1 as a possible D gene (6 bases). Germline V CDR1 and CDR2: SGDLS, YYNGEE. CDR3 length equals 16 residues. V shed 3 bases and J shed 0 bases, with 15 bases lying between them. CDR3 coding DNA: TGTGCCAGCAGCGGGCCTCGGACAGATACTAACTATGGCTACACCTTC. Protein: CASSGPRTDTNYGYTF.

The chain couples TRBV7-9 to TRBJ1-4; D remains unclear. The CDR3 is 12 amino acids. The germline gives CDR1 SEHNR, CDR2 FQNEAQ (reference sequence). The V and J ends lost 5 bases and 12 bases respectively, with 13 bases between them. The CDR3 sequence is CASSPGSRELFF. Written as DNA, the CDR3 is TGTGCCAGCAGCCCCGGGTCGAGGGAACTGTTTTTT.